These 24 T cell receptor beta chains were all obtained from the same sample, sequenced in a study of cytomegalovirus exposure and HLA in healthy donors. The PCR had 60 Vbeta and 13 Jbeta primers. Sequencing was performed with immunoSEQ multiplex PCR; in TCRdb, only in-frame clones are kept and a portion is missing. The data hold about 90,000 clones, with more than 60% observed a single time. The sequencing input was PBMCs. The source of these receptors is a man aged 25 to 40 in good health and CMV-seronegative.

The rearrangement links TRBV25-1 to TRBJ2-5; possible D gene TRBD1, 6 bases. The germline CDR1 and CDR2 sequences are MGHDK and SYGVNS. Trimming pared 3 bases from V and 11 bases from J, leaving 19 bases between. The CDR3 contains 14 residues. The CDR3 bases are TGTGCCAGCAGTGACCGTCAGGGGCGCCTCTGGCAGTACTTC. Protein product: CASSDRQGRLWQYF.

V gene TRBV11-2 combines with J gene TRBJ2-1; 9 nucleotides align to TRBD1. Germline CDR1 and CDR2: SGHAT and FQNNGV. This CDR3 comprises 18 residues. The V and J ends lost 2 bases and 2 bases, in that order; junction bases with no gene match: 10. Written as DNA, the CDR3 is TGTGCCAGCAGCTTATACGTGCTAAACAGGGGGCCCTACAATGAGCAGTTCTTC. Its translation is CASSLYVLNRGPYNEQFF.

The V and J genes are TRBV19 and TRBJ1-5; possibly TRBD1 for D (5 bases). V was cut by 8 bases and J by 7 bases, with 9 bases left in between. This CDR3 spans 11 amino acids. CDR1 LNHDA and CDR2 SQIVND come from the germline V gene (reference sequence). The CDR3 DNA follows: TGTGCCAGTGCGGGGGGACAGCCCCAGCATTTT. Residues: CASAGGQPQHF.

The V call is TRBV19, the J call TRBJ2-3; 8 bases line up with TRBD2. V lost 6 bases, J lost 1 base, and 9 bases stayed unmatched. From germline, CDR1 is LNHDA and CDR2 SQIVND (reference sequence). The CDR3 is 16 residues long. The DNA of the CDR3 is TGTGCCAGTAGCTCCAGGTGGCGGGGGGGCACAGATACGCAGTATTTT. It specifies CASSSRWRGGTDTQYF.

The rearrangement uses TRBV14 and TRBJ2-7, with D tentatively TRBD2 (6 bases). V was shortened by 6 bases and J by 5 bases, with 14 bases between the two germline ends. The CDR3 has 13 amino acids. Looked up from germline, CDR1 is SGHDN and CDR2 is FVKESK. CDR3 DNA: TGTGCCAGCAGACGTTTTGGGGAGGACGAGCAGTACTTC. It yields the protein CASRRFGEDEQYF.

Here the CDR3 DNA reads TGTGCCACCAGCCGAAGCGGGAGCGGGAGGAATGAGCAGTTCTTC. Translation: CATSRSGSGRNEQFF. The chain has TRBV15 and TRBJ2-1, with 9 positions matching TRBD2. The V gene end was trimmed by 5 bases and the J gene end by 7 bases; junction bases not matched to a gene: 9. The CDR3 is made up of 15 amino acids. Germline V gene data show CDR1 as LNHNV and CDR2 as YYDKDF (reference sequence). The full variable domain, its missing parts supplied by reference TRBV15 and TRBJ2-1, is DAMVIQNPRYQVTQFGKPVTLSCSQTLNHNVMYWYQQKSSQAPKLLFHYYDKDFNNEADTPDNFQSRRPNTSFCFLDIRSPGLGDTAMYLCATSRSGSGRNEQFFGPGTRLTVL.

The rearrangement uses TRBV11-2 and TRBJ2-1; 13 bases are a match to TRBD2. The CDR3 spans 16 residues. Trimming removed 5 bases from V and 4 bases from J; junction bases left unmatched: 5. Germline CDR1 and CDR2: SGHAT and FQNNGV. The CDR3, as DNA: TGTGCCAGCAGCCTGGGACTAGCGGGGACTTACAATGAGCAGTTCTTC. Its translation is CASSLGLAGTYNEQFF.

The rearrangement links TRBV30 to TRBJ2-3; D is ambiguous. V was pared by 2 bases and J by 0 bases, with 12 bases between. The germline CDR1 and CDR2 sequences are GTSNPN and SVGIG (reference sequence). The CDR3 consists of 15 residues. CDR3 sequence reads: CAWSYGFSSTDTQYF. The CDR3 DNA reads TGTGCCTGGAGTTACGGGTTTTCTAGCACAGATACGCAGTATTTT.

J is TRBJ2-1 and V is TRBV5-1, with 11 bases aligning to TRBD2. From germline, CDR1 is SGHRS and CDR2 YFSETQ. After removal of 0 bases from V and 2 bases from J, the junction contained 7 bases not matched to a gene. This CDR3 comprises 18 residues. The CDR3 coding sequence is TGCGCCAGCAGCTTGGCTCCTAGCGGGAGGAGGACCTACAATGAGCAGTTCTTC. It is translated as CASSLAPSGRRTYNEQFF.

The V call is TRBV5-1, the J call TRBJ2-3, with 10 nucleotides matching TRBD2. The CDR3 sequence is 15 residues long. Germline V gene lookup returns CDR1 SGHRS and CDR2 YFSETQ. The V segment lost 4 bases and the J segment 0 bases; nucleotides outside the gene matches: 2. The CDR3: CASSRTSGSTDTQYF. CDR3 sequence (DNA): TGCGCCAGCAGCCGGACTAGCGGTAGCACAGATACGCAGTATTTT.

CDR3 in amino acids: CASRRTGQGETQYF. The CDR3 nucleotides are TGTGCCAGCAGGCGGACAGGGCAGGGAGAGACCCAGTACTTC. This chain links TRBV2 with TRBJ2-5; TRBD1 agrees at 8 bases. Germline assignment: CDR1 SNHLY and CDR2 FYNNEI. There are 14 residues in the CDR3. The V gene end was trimmed by 6 bases and the J gene end by 4 bases; junction bases not matched to a gene: 7.

The CDR3, as DNA: TGTGCCAGCAGCTTAAGACAGGGCCTGAACACCGGGGAGCTGTTTTTT. The encoded protein is CASSLRQGLNTGELFF. The chain has TRBV7-2 and TRBJ2-2; 7 nucleotides match TRBD1. The CDR3 consists of 16 residues. From germline, CDR1 is SGHTA and CDR2 FQGNSA. The ends lost 2 bases at V and 1 base at J; junction bases unmatched: 4.

The chain joins TRBV7-3 to TRBJ2-3; 8 bases line up with TRBD1. CDR3 size: 17 residues. Germline V gene sequence: CDR1 SGHTA, CDR2 FQGTGA. Trimming removed 4 bases from V and 4 bases from J; junction bases left unmatched: 13. The CDR3 DNA follows: TGTGCCAGCAGCTCAAAGGGTGGGCAGGGGGCCGCAGATACGCAGTATTTT. Amino acids: CASSSKGGQGAADTQYF. Full variable domain (remainder filled in from reference TRBV7-3 and TRBJ2-3): GAGVSQTPSNKVTEKGKYVELRCDPISGHTALYWYRQSLGQGPEFLIYFQGTGAADDSGLPNDRFFAVRPEGSVSTLKIQRTERGDSAVYLCASSSKGGQGAADTQYFGPGTRLTVL.

This sequence joins TRBV4-1 and TRBJ1-2; D is undetermined. V was cut by 1 base and J by 6 bases, with 15 bases left in between. The CDR3 is made up of 15 amino acids. Germline CDR1 MGHRA, CDR2 YSYEKL. The chain's CDR3 is CASSQGTDPWNGYTF. CDR3 sequence (DNA): TGCGCCAGCAGCCAAGGAACAGACCCTTGGAATGGCTACACCTTC.

The chain has TRBV27 and TRBJ2-2; D unresolved. CDR3 length: 17 residues. Trimming took off 4 bases at V and 4 bases at J, with 19 bases between the two ends. Germline V gene data show CDR1 as MNHEY and CDR2 as SMNVEV (reference sequence). In DNA form, the CDR3 reads TGTGCCAGCAGTTCACACCTCGACATCGAAGTCACCGGGGAGCTGTTTTTT. Translating gives CASSSHLDIEVTGELFF.

This rearrangement joins TRBV11-1 to TRBJ2-7; weak D call: TRBD1 (5 bases). V was shortened by 3 bases and J by 2 bases, with 8 bases between the two germline ends. CDR3 length: 13 residues. CDR1 and CDR2 from the germline V gene are SGHAT and FQDESV (reference sequence). The CDR3 loop is CASSFDRTYEQYF. The CDR3 nucleotides read TGTGCCAGCAGCTTTGACAGAACCTACGAGCAGTACTTC. Together with reference TRBV11-1 and TRBJ2-7, the CDR3 gives the full variable domain: EAEVAQSPRYKITEKSQAVAFWCDPISGHATLYWYRQILGQGPELLVQFQDESVVDDSQLPKDRFSAERLKGVDSTLKIQPAELGDSAMYLCASSFDRTYEQYFGPGTRLTVT.

V usage is TRBV30 and J usage is TRBJ2-7, with TRBD2 matching over 11 bases. The V gene end was trimmed by 8 bases and the J gene end by 3 bases; junction bases not matched to a gene: 0. Germline V lookup: CDR1 GTSNPN, CDR2 SVGIG (reference sequence). CDR3 length: 11 amino acids. This CDR3 reads CAGTSGYEQYF. The DNA for the CDR3 is TGTGCCGGGACTAGCGGCTACGAGCAGTACTTC.

On this clone: At one of its ends the junction is not consistent with the germline gene, which may arise from a read error. This chain joins TRBV10-3 and TRBJ1-4, with unresolved D. The CDR3 totals 14 residues. CDR1 ENHRY and CDR2 SYGVKD come from the germline V gene. The CDR3 DNA is TGTGCCATCAGTGCGTCAGAACGAGTAACCAATCTGAAATTT. Encoded protein: CAISASERVTNLKF.

The genes are TRBV6-4 and TRBJ2-1, with TRBD2 matching over 10 bases. The CDR3 has 17 amino acids. Germline loops: CDR1 MRHNA, CDR2 SNTAGT. J gave up 6 bases and V 1 base, and 9 bases lay outside the gene matches. The CDR3 loop reads CASSDLWASGSPNEQFF. The CDR3 DNA reads TGTGCCAGCAGTGACTTGTGGGCTAGCGGGAGCCCCAATGAGCAGTTCTTC.

The CDR3 loop is CASSKAGVGETQYF. The CDR3 nucleotides read TGTGCCAGTAGCAAAGCGGGAGTGGGCGAGACCCAGTACTTC. The chain combines TRBV19 with TRBJ2-5; 8 bases fit TRBD2. The CDR3 length is 14 residues. V lost 6 bases to trimming and J lost 5 bases; unmatched junction nucleotides: 8. CDR1 is LNHDA and CDR2 is SQIVND in the germline V gene (reference sequence).

This chain links TRBV7-2 with TRBJ2-1; 12 bases map to TRBD2. Per the germline V gene, CDR1 is SGHTA and CDR2 is FQGNSA. This CDR3 comprises 15 residues. The V gene end was trimmed by 1 base and the J gene end by 10 bases; junction bases not matched to a gene: 5. The chain's CDR3 is CASSLGLAGADEQFF. The CDR3 DNA reads TGTGCCAGCAGCTTAGGACTAGCGGGAGCGGACGAGCAGTTCTTC. The variable domain in full, completed from reference TRBV7-2 and TRBJ2-1, reads GAGVSQSPSNKVTEKGKDVELRCDPISGHTALYWYRQSLGQGLEFLIYFQGNSAPDKSGLPSDRFSAERTGGSVSTLTIQRTQQEDSAVYLCASSLGLAGADEQFFGPGTRLTVL.

The chain recombines TRBV11-2 with TRBJ1-4; D unresolved. Germline CDR1 SGHAT, CDR2 FQNNGV. This CDR3 is 17 amino acids long. The ends were cut back, 5 bases at V and 3 bases at J, with 19 bases in the middle. The CDR3 region is CASSPMRGIQANEKLFF. As DNA, the CDR3 is TGTGCCAGCAGCCCGATGCGGGGTATCCAGGCTAATGAAAAACTGTTTTTT.

The rearrangement uses TRBV10-3 and TRBJ1-1; D is uncertain. Trimming took off 4 bases at V and 2 bases at J, with 11 bases between the two ends. The CDR3 is 14 residues long. Germline V lookup: CDR1 ENHRY, CDR2 SYGVKD. CDR3 amino acids: CAISVSPLNTEAFF. The CDR3 DNA is TGTGCCATCAGTGTCTCCCCACTAAACACTGAAGCTTTCTTT.

This clone was seen only a few times. The rearrangement joins TRBV11-2 to TRBJ2-2; D possibly corresponds to TRBD2 (5 bases). Germline-derived CDR1 and CDR2 are SGHAT and FQNNGV. CDR3 length: 17 amino acids. Trimming shortened V by 0 bases and J by 3 bases, and 14 bases separated the two germline ends. As DNA, the CDR3 is TGTGCCAGCAGCTTAGATCGGGGTAGCGCGTACACCGGGGAGCTGTTTTTT. Protein: CASSLDRGSAYTGELFF.